This T cell receptor beta chain derives from a study of blood T cell repertoires in COVID-19. Study summary: Samples taken during acute and convalescent COVID-19 were collected in the United States, Italy and Spain. T cells, B-cell-depleted T cells, or PBMCs supplied cDNA or gDNA.

As processed by the authors: From reference gene primer amplification, estimates of nucleated cell counts were derived. The data were produced by immunoSEQ multiplex PCR, yet TCRdb's version contains in-frame clones alone and is incomplete. The V and J calls and clone size come from that table; D and trimming were worked out from the DNA. Of approximately 160,000 clones listed, roughly nine tenths are singletons. Germline V gene lookup returns CDR1 SGHRS and CDR2 YFSETQ. CDR3 length: 15 residues. Germline trimming cut 5 bases from V and 4 bases from J; bases unmatched to any gene: 8. The J gene is TRBJ1-5, the V gene TRBV5-1, with TRBD1 identical over 8 bases. Source material: peripheral blood. The sequence came from a man in his sixties with active or convalescent COVID-19. CDR3 region: CASSPQGAANQPQHF. For the CDR3, the DNA is TGCGCCAGCAGTCCCCAGGGGGCGGCAAATCAGCCCCAGCATTTT. Based on the CDR3 plus reference TRBV5-1 and TRBJ1-5, the full variable domain is KAGVTQTPRYLIKTRGQQVTLSCSPISGHRSVSWYQQTPGQGLQFLFEYFSETQRNKGNFPGRFSGRQFSNSRSEMNVSTLELGDSALYLCASSPQGAANQPQHFGDGTRLSIL.